A selection of T cell receptor beta chains follows, all from one sample in a study of blood T cell repertoires in COVID-19. Sequencing was performed with immunoSEQ multiplex PCR; in TCRdb, only in-frame clones are kept and a portion is missing. The table lists 250,000 to 350,000 clones, approximately 90% of them singletons. Sequenced input: peripheral blood. The source of these receptors is a woman in her sixties or seventies with acute or convalescent COVID-19. Each CDR3 is given with its conserved first and last residue. D genes are given only for firm matches. The size field is filled for only some rows; it gives once, few, many or a size class.

v_call: TRBV9; clone_size: .; j_call: TRBJ2-3; cdr3_length: 14; d_call: .; cdr3_aa: CASSGKRVPDTQYF; cdr3_nt: TGTGCCAGCAGCGGGAAGAGGGTGCCAGATACGCAGTATTTT
v_call: TRBV21-1; clone_size: .; j_call: TRBJ2-1; cdr3_length: 15; d_call: .; cdr3_aa: CASSSTPRRGDEQFF; cdr3_nt: TGTGCCAGCAGCAGCACCCCTAGGAGGGGAGATGAGCAGTTCTTC
v_call: TRBV28; clone_size: .; j_call: TRBJ1-2; cdr3_length: 14; d_call: .; cdr3_aa: CASSSSGGWNGYTF; cdr3_nt: TGTGCCAGCAGTTCTTCCGGGGGGTGGAATGGCTACACCTTC
v_call: TRBV27; clone_size: .; j_call: TRBJ1-4; cdr3_length: 16; d_call: .; cdr3_aa: CASSPPRSRGGEKLFF; cdr3_nt: TGTGCCAGCAGTCCACCGCGGAGCAGGGGTGGTGAAAAACTGTTTTTT
v_call: TRBV28; clone_size: .; j_call: TRBJ1-1; cdr3_length: 15; d_call: .; cdr3_aa: CASSRVGQPNTEAFF; cdr3_nt: TGTGCCAGCAGTCGGGTCGGACAACCGAACACTGAAGCTTTCTTT
v_call: TRBV7-2; clone_size: once; j_call: TRBJ2-5; cdr3_length: 14; d_call: .; cdr3_aa: CASSVGLLQETQYF; cdr3_nt: TGTGCCAGCAGCGTGGGACTTCTCCAAGAGACCCAGTACTTC
v_call: TRBV19; clone_size: few; j_call: TRBJ1-2; cdr3_length: 17; d_call: TRBD1; cdr3_aa: CASSIGQATPSNYGYTF; cdr3_nt: TGTGCCAGTAGTATTGGACAGGCGACCCCTTCTAACTATGGCTACACCTTC
v_call: TRBV28; clone_size: .; j_call: TRBJ1-2; cdr3_length: 15; d_call: .; cdr3_aa: CASSFAAVSRLGYTF; cdr3_nt: TGTGCCAGCAGTTTTGCCGCAGTTTCGAGGCTTGGCTACACCTTC
v_call: TRBV7-9; clone_size: .; j_call: TRBJ1-4; cdr3_length: 13; d_call: .; cdr3_aa: CASSLAGSEKLFF; cdr3_nt: TGTGCCAGCAGCCTAGCGGGGAGTGAAAAACTGTTTTTT
v_call: TRBV11-2; clone_size: once; j_call: TRBJ2-6; cdr3_length: 16; d_call: TRBD1; cdr3_aa: CASSLGQGAGANVLTF; cdr3_nt: TGTGCCAGCAGCTTAGGACAGGGGGCTGGGGCCAACGTCCTGACTTTC
v_call: TRBV27; clone_size: .; j_call: TRBJ2-1; cdr3_length: 12; d_call: .; cdr3_aa: CASSSKTLEQFF; cdr3_nt: TGTGCCAGCAGTTCGAAGACTTTGGAGCAGTTCTTC
v_call: TRBV4-1; clone_size: .; j_call: TRBJ1-5; cdr3_length: 15; d_call: .; cdr3_aa: CASSALQGGNQPQHF; cdr3_nt: TGCGCCAGCAGCGCCCTACAGGGCGGCAATCAGCCCCAGCATTTT